These 14 T cell receptor beta chains came from one sample sequenced in a study of glioma-infiltrating T cells after dendritic cell vaccination. Sequenced by immunoSEQ multiplex PCR; TCRdb stores in-frame clones only, minus some. Among about 96,000 clones listed, 79% were seen once. Material: blood, obtained before dendritic cell vaccination. These receptors came from a human donor with glioblastoma.

The CDR3 DNA sequence: TGCGCCAGCAGCTCCCAGGGGGCAACTAATGAAAAACTGTTTTTT. Amino acids: CASSSQGATNEKLFF. V usage is TRBV5-1 and J usage is TRBJ1-4, with TRBD1 matching over 7 bases. Germline assignment: CDR1 SGHRS and CDR2 YFSETQ. CDR3 length equals 15 residues. The V gene end was trimmed by 3 bases and the J gene end by 0 bases; junction bases not matched to a gene: 2.

The V gene is TRBV6-5, the J gene TRBJ2-3, with 7 bases fitting TRBD2. The CDR3 is made up of 14 amino acids. Germline V gene lookup returns CDR1 MNHEY and CDR2 SVGAGI. V was clipped by 2 bases and J by 5 bases; unmatched bases: 4. CDR3 residues: CASSYTPGGDTQYF. In DNA form, the CDR3 reads TGTGCCAGCAGTTACACCCCGGGAGGAGATACGCAGTATTTT.

The gene calls are TRBV5-1 and TRBJ2-7; the D gene is possibly TRBD2 (5 bases). The CDR3 extends over 14 amino acids. V lost 1 base and J 3 bases, leaving 11 bases between the germline ends. Germline-derived CDR1 and CDR2 are SGHRS and YFSETQ. The CDR3 spells CASSLIPEDYEQYF. The CDR3 region has the DNA TGCGCCAGCAGCTTGATTCCGGAGGACTACGAGCAGTACTTC.

V and J are TRBV25-1 and TRBJ1-4; TRBD1 is a possible D gene (6 bases). Germline V lookup: CDR1 MGHDK, CDR2 SYGVNS. V dropped 4 bases and J dropped 10 bases, with 19 bases sitting between them. This CDR3 contains 15 residues. CDR3 nucleotide sequence: TGTGCCAGCAGTGCCCCGGGGACACCGATCGGAAAACTGTTTTTT. It encodes CASSAPGTPIGKLFF.

CDR3 nucleotides: TGTGCCAGCACCCAATCCGACAGGGCTGGAAACACCATATATTTT. It translates to CASTQSDRAGNTIYF. J is TRBJ1-3 and V is TRBV6-5; 7 nucleotides agree with TRBD1. The trim removed 7 bases at V and 2 bases at J, leaving 8 bases unmatched. The CDR3 has 15 residues. In germline, CDR1 is MNHEY, CDR2 SVGAGI.

The J gene is TRBJ1-6, the V gene TRBV5-1; 8 bases line up with TRBD1. CDR3 length: 16 amino acids. The V gene's germline CDR1 is SGHRS and CDR2 YFSETQ. V shed 3 bases, J shed 5 bases, and the junction held 7 bases outside the gene matches. The CDR3 nucleotides are TGCGCCAGCAGCTCAACAGGGGGACTGGATAATTCACCCCTCCACTTT. Its translation is CASSSTGGLDNSPLHF.

V is TRBV21-1 and J is TRBJ1-1. TRBV21-1 is labeled a pseudogene. The CDR3 runs to 16 residues. The CDR3, as DNA: TGTGCCAGCAGCAAACCCGGTCAAAACTCGAACACTGAAGCTTTCTTT. It codes for CASSKPGQNSNTEAFF.

Points on this clone: The junction departs from the called germline gene at one end, perhaps through a read error. The rearrangement joins TRBV7-6 to TRBJ2-3, with 9 nucleotides matching TRBD1. The CDR3 runs 14 residues. The V gene's germline CDR1 is SGHVS and CDR2 FNYEAQ. CDR3 amino acids: CASSRDRDTDAQYF. The CDR3 DNA follows: TGTGCCAGCAGCCGGGACAGGGACACAGATGCGCAGTATTTT.

The CDR3 region has the DNA TGTGCCAGCACAGGGGGCCGAGACACCGGGGAGCTGTTTTTT. Translation gives CASTGGRDTGELFF. The V gene is TRBV6-5, the J gene TRBJ2-2; 8 bases agree with TRBD1. Germline-derived CDR1 and CDR2 are MNHEY and SVGAGI. The CDR3 length is 14 residues. Trimming cost V 7 bases and J 3 bases; bases outside gene matches: 4.

Only a few counts were recorded for this clone. This chain uses TRBV6-1 with TRBJ2-7, with 11 bases fitting TRBD1. V lost 7 bases and J lost 6; bases outside the gene matches: 8. The CDR3 covers 14 residues. The germline gives CDR1 MNHNS, CDR2 SASEGT. CDR3 in amino acids: CASIRDRGIGEQYF. The CDR3 region has the DNA TGTGCCAGCATCAGGGACAGGGGGATTGGCGAGCAGTACTTC.

The chain links TRBV9 to TRBJ2-5; 10 nucleotides match TRBD2. CDR3 length equals 15 residues. The germline V gene has CDR1 SGDLS and CDR2 YYNGEE. Trimming removed 0 bases from V and 5 bases from J; junction bases left unmatched: 4. The CDR3 nucleotides are TGTGCCAGCAGCGTAGGTAATAGCGGGAGGGAGACCCAGTACTTC. It yields the protein CASSVGNSGRETQYF.

The chain links TRBV7-2 to TRBJ2-1; D gene uncertain. This CDR3 region has 12 residues. CDR1 SGHTA and CDR2 FQGNSA come from the germline V gene. V lost 2 bases and J lost 12, with 11 bases in between. CDR3 bases: TGTGCCAGCAGCTTAAGGTCGTCGGGGCAGTTCTTC. As protein: CASSLRSSGQFF.

CDR3 amino acids: CASGHLAGGPGELFF. The CDR3 DNA is TGTGCCAGCGGGCACCTAGCGGGAGGCCCCGGGGAGCTGTTTTTT. The chain uses TRBV7-9 and TRBJ2-2, with 11 positions matching TRBD2. Germline loops: CDR1 SEHNR, CDR2 FQNEAQ (reference sequence). V lost 8 bases, J lost 6 bases, and 8 bases stayed unmatched. This CDR3 is built from 15 residues.

With respect to this clone: The same CDR3 is also encoded by other DNA sequences in this sample. This rearrangement joins TRBV30 to TRBJ1-1, with no clear D. The CDR3 extends over 12 amino acids. With 1 base removed from V and 3 bases from J, the gap between germline ends came to 6 bases. CDR1 is GTSNPN, CDR2 SVGIG, per germline (reference sequence). The CDR3 DNA reads TGTGCCTGGAGTGACTTTTACACTGAAGCTTTCTTT. This gives the protein CAWSDFYTEAFF.